This record covers a single T cell receptor beta chain. Its antigen is currently not known. No base-level quality is on record; no much larger clone is a single base apart. TCRbeta CDR3 regions were amplified from genomic DNA by means of the immunoSEQ Assay, a bias-controlled multiplex PCR. On the authors' methods: The number of nucleated cells in each sample was estimated by amplification of reference gene primers within the assay. To quantify the absolute abundance of each unique TCRbeta CDR3 rearrangement, sequence reads were collapsed and filtered. For each sample, productive Simpson clonality was calculated by taking the square root of Simpson's diversity index across productive rearrangements. The source is immuneACCESS, and TCRdb retained only in-frame sequences with V and J called. Part of the clones is not carried over; for the studies checked, unresolved V genes explain less than half of this, and the remainder is unexplained. V and J calls and clone size are as listed in that table; D and trimming were resolved from the DNA. This sample gives roughly 500,000 clones in total; over 75% of them show up just once. About 1.7% of the sample is held by the ten biggest clonotypes.

Enrolling through a virtual design, the prospective study's participants ranged in age from roughly 18 to 89 years and lived across about two dozen United States geographic areas. In the prospective study, cohorts were assigned on the basis of participant-reported clinical history obtained from a screening survey and a study questionnaire. For ImmuneRACE Cohort 3, a participant was defined as recovered based on two consecutive negative NP/OP PCR tests, clearance by a healthcare professional, or resolution of symptoms. In the prospective study, mobile phlebotomists collected whole blood, serum and a nasopharyngeal or oropharyngeal swab from each participant. Over an approximately 2-month period, participants in the prospective study had the option of providing additional blood draws and questionnaires. Before DNA extraction, prospective study blood samples were shipped either frozen or at room temperature.

The data originate from a study of blood T cell repertoires in COVID-19 (dated by TCRdb to 2018 to 2021). Looking at the study overall: Samples covering the acute and convalescent phases of COVID-19 were provided by collaborators in the United States, Italy and Spain. The prospective study material was composed of cDNA or gDNA derived from T cells, B-cell-depleted T cells, or PBMCs. The dataset comprised deeply sampled blood TCRbeta repertoires from subjects exposed to, actively infected with, or recovered from COVID-19. The repertoires were made available in a free public database intended to serve as a resource for research on the immune response to SARS-CoV-2. Samples were obtained from the ongoing ImmuneRACE study (first 160 participants) and from 1,254 subjects provided by 6 global collaborators. A de-identified subject ID, COVID-19 status, age in years and sex were almost always included in the sample metadata. Where HLA class I and class II types were available, the types were taken from metadata supplied by the sample provider, not from assay-based typing.

Paper-wide results and their limitations: The quantity of clinical and demographic metadata differed by source and by participant and was supplied without curation.

The germline V gene gives CDR1 as KGHDR and CDR2 as SFDVKD. From cysteine to phenylalanine, the CDR3 is 18 amino acids long. Only the CDR3 region is kept as DNA, spanning 54 bases read in frame from base 1. V is trimmed back by 3 bases and J by 1 base, and the junction contains 8 bases that no gene match accounts for. The rearranged segments are TRBV24-1 and TRBJ2-2; 9 nucleotides in the junction match TRBD1. Sequenced input: PBMCs or T cells enriched from blood (not recorded which). The TCR originated in a woman aged 40 to 50 who had recovered from COVID-19. The CDR3 corresponds to CATSDRPLGQGNTGELFF. The base sequence is TGTGCCACCAGTGATCGTCCACTGGGACAGGGGAACACCGGGGAGCTGTTTTTT.